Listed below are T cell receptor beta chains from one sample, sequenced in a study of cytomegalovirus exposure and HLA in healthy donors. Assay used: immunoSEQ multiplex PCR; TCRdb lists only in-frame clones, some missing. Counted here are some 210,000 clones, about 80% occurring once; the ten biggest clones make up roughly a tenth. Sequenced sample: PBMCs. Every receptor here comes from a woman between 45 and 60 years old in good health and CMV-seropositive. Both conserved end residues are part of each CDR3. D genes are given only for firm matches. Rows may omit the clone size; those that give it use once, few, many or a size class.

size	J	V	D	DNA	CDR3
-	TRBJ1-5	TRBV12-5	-	TGTGCTAGTGGTTTCACCCCCGAGGTTGGCAATCAGCCCCAGCATTTT	CASGFTPEVGNQPQHF
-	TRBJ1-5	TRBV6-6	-	TGTGCCAGCTGGACAGACAGTTATCAGCCCCAGCATTTT	CASWTDSYQPQHF
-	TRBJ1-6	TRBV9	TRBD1	TGTGCCAGCAGCCCGAGGACAGGTAGTCCTAATAATTCACCCCTCCACTTT	CASSPRTGSPNNSPLHF
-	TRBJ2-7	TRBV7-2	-	TGTGCCAGCAGCTTAGGCAGGGGCTACGAGCAGTACTTC	CASSLGRGYEQYF
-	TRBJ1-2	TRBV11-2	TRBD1	TGTGCCAGCAGCTTAGACGTCGGACAGGGTGACTATGGCTACACCTTC	CASSLDVGQGDYGYTF
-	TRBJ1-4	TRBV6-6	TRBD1	TGTGCCAGCAGTGGGCTGGGACAGGGGTCTGAAAAACTGTTTTTT	CASSGLGQGSEKLFF
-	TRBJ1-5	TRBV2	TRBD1	TGTGCCAGCAGTGATTGGGACAGGAATCAGCCCCAGCATTTT	CASSDWDRNQPQHF
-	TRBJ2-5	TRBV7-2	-	TGTGCCAGCAGCTTAGGGCGGCAGGAGACCCAGTACTTC	CASSLGRQETQYF
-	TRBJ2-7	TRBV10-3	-	TGTGCCATCAGTGCGCCGGGACTGTCGAACTACGAGCAGTACTTC	CAISAPGLSNYEQYF
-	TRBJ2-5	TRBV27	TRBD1	TGTGCCAGCAGGGGATTAGGACAGGGCGTGACACCAAAAGAGACCCAGTACTTC	CASRGLGQGVTPKETQYF
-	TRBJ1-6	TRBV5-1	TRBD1	TGCGCCAGCAGCTGGGACAGCCTCTCCTATAATTCACCCCTCCACTTT	CASSWDSLSYNSPLHF
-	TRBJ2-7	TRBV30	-	TGTGCCTGGAGTGGGGCGGGACAGCAGTACTTC	CAWSGAGQQYF
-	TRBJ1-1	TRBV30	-	TGTGCCTGGAGCGGGGGGCAAGACACTGAAGCTTTCTTT	CAWSGGQDTEAFF
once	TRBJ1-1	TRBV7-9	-	TGTGCCAGCAGCTTAGTAGGGGTCGCTGAAGCTTTCTTT	CASSLVGVAEAFF
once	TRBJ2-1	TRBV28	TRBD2	TGTGCCAGCAGGGAAACTAGCGGGGGGGCCAATGAGCAGTTCTTC	CASRETSGGANEQFF
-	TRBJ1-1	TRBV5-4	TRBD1	TGTGCCAGCAGCTTGATGCGACAGGGGGGGACTGAAGCTTTCTTT	CASSLMRQGGTEAFF
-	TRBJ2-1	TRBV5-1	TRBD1	TGCGCCAGCAGCCTAGGGGACAGCCACAATGAGCAGTTCTTC	CASSLGDSHNEQFF
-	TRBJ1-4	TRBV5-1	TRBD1	TGCGCCAGCAGCTTGGGGGACAGGGGGCGCTACGGGGGGACTAATGAAAAACTGTTTTTT	CASSLGDRGRYGGTNEKLFF
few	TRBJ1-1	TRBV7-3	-	TGTGCCAGCAGCTTAGGACAGACGGCTGAAGCTTTCTTT	CASSLGQTAEAFF
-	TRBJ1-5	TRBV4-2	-	TGTGCCAGCAGCCATCAAATGAGCAATCAGCCCCAGCATTTT	CASSHQMSNQPQHF
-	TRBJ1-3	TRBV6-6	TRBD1	TGTGCCAGCAGTACATCAGGGGGAGGAAACACCATATATTTT	CASSTSGGGNTIYF
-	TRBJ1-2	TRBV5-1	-	TGCGCCAGCAGCATAGGACTCGTTGGTGGCTATGGCTACACCTTC	CASSIGLVGGYGYTF
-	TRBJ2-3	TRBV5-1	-	TGCGCCAGCAGCCTGCCGGCCGGCCAGGTGACAGATACGCAGTATTTT	CASSLPAGQVTDTQYF
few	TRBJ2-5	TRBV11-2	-	TGTGCCAGCAGCTCAAAAGGACTTCGGAGGGAAGAGACCCAGTACTTC	CASSSKGLRREETQYF
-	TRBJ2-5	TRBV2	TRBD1	TGTGCCAGGGGACAGCAAGAGACCCAGTACTTC	CARGQQETQYF
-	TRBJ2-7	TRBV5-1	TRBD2	TGCGCCAGCAGCTTGGAAACAGCGGGGACTTCCGAGCAGTACTTC	CASSLETAGTSEQYF
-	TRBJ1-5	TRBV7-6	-	TGTGCCAGCAGCTTGTCGGAGTATAGCAATCAGCCCCAGCATTTT	CASSLSEYSNQPQHF
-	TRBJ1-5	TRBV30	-	TGTGCCTGGAGTGTACAGGGCAATCAGCCCCAGCATTTT	CAWSVQGNQPQHF
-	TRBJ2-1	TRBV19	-	TGTGCCAGTAGTATAGAGCTGGGGGGCAATGAGCAGTTCTTC	CASSIELGGNEQFF
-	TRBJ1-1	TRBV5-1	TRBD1	TGCGCCAGCAGCCGGACAGGAGTGGGCGTAGGGTATGAAGCTTTCTTT	CASSRTGVGVGYEAFF
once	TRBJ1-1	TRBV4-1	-	TGCGCCAGCAGCCATACGACCATGAAAAACAACAGGCTGAACACTGAAGCTTTCTTT	CASSHTTMKNNRLNTEAFF
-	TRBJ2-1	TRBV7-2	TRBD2	TGTGCCAGCAGCTTACGCGTAGCGGGGGGGCCGGGGGAGTTCTTC	CASSLRVAGGPGEFF
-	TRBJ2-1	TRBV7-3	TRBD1	TGTGCCAGCAGCCCCCGGACAGGGGCGCCCAATGAGCAGTTCTTC	CASSPRTGAPNEQFF
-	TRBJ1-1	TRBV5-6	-	TGTGCCAGCAGCCCGGCAAGGAGAGGTGAAGCTTTCTTT	CASSPARRGEAFF
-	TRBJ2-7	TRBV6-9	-	TGTGCCCCTAAACTGGTCATGGGCTACGAGCAGTACTTC	CAPKLVMGYEQYF
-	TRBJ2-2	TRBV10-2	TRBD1	TGCGCCAGCAGAACAGGGGTTCTCGCGAACACCGGGGAGCTGTTTTTT	CASRTGVLANTGELFF
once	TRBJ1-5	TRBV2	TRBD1	TGTGCCAGCAGGAAAGGGACAGGGGGAGATCAGCCCCAGCATTTT	CASRKGTGGDQPQHF
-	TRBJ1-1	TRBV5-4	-	TGTGCCAGCAGCTTGGCCCGAGACAGCCCTGAAGCTTTCTTT	CASSLARDSPEAFF
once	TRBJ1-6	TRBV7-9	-	TGTTCCAGCAGCTTAGGGAGCTCCTATAATTCACCCCTCCACTTT	CSSSLGSSYNSPLHF
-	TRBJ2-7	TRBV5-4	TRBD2	TGTGCCACTAGCGGGATGCCCTCCTACGAGCAGTACTTC	CATSGMPSYEQYF
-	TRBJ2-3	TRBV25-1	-	TGTGCCAGCAGTGAGGGAGACAAGGGAGTTTCAGATACGCAGTATTTT	CASSEGDKGVSDTQYF
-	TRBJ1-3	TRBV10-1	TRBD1	TGCGCCAGCAGTGAGGGGGGGGACAGGGTCGGAGGAAACACCATATATTTT	CASSEGGDRVGGNTIYF
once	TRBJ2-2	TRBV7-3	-	TGTGCCAGCAGACCCGGGGGAATCGGGGAGCTGTTTTTT	CASRPGGIGELFF
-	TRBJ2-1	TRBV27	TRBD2	TGTGCCAGCAGTTTAACTTCTAGCGGGGGGCATTACAATGAGCAGTTCTTC	CASSLTSSGGHYNEQFF
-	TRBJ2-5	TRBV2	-	TGTGCCAGCAGAGCTAGTGGAGAGACCCAGTACTTC	CASRASGETQYF
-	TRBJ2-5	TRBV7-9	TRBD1	TGTGCCAGCAGCTGGGGACAGGGGCAAGAGACCCAGTACTTC	CASSWGQGQETQYF
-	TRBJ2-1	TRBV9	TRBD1	TGTGCCAGCAGCGTACGGGACAGGGGCCCGGTCTACAATGAGCAGTTCTTC	CASSVRDRGPVYNEQFF
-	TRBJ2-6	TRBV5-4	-	TGTGCCAGCAGCTTGATGGGGGCACTTTTAGGTGGGGCCAACGTCCTGACTTTC	CASSLMGALLGGANVLTF
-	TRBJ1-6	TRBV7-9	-	TGTGCCAGCAGCTCACATGAGGGCCCCGGTTCACCCCTCCACTTT	CASSSHEGPGSPLHF
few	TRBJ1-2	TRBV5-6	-	TGTGCCAGCAGCTTTCAGGTGGATGGCTACACCTTC	CASSFQVDGYTF
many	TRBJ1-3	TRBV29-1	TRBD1	TGCAGCGTTGTGACAGGGGGAAACACCATATATTTT	CSVVTGGNTIYF
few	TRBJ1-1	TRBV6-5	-	TGTGCCACCGGGACTGGGATGAACACTGAAGCTTTCTTT	CATGTGMNTEAFF
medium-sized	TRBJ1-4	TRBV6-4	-	TGTGCCAGCAGTGTTCGGACAACCCCCGGGCTTAATGAAAAACTGTTTTTT	CASSVRTTPGLNEKLFF